The T cell receptor (beta chain) described here comes from a study of blood T cell repertoires in COVID-19. Study processing details: Estimates of nucleated cell counts were drawn from the amplification of reference gene primers. The table came from immunoSEQ multiplex PCR; TCRdb's copy has only in-frame clones and leaves some out. That table supplies the V and J calls and clone size; D and trimming were determined from the DNA. The sample gives hundreds of thousands of clones, about 88% of which show up once; about 3% is in the top ten. V was pared by 2 bases and J by 2 bases, with 16 bases between. This CDR3 has 18 amino acids. The germline V gene encodes CDR1 SGHTA and CDR2 FQGTGA. Recruits, aged roughly 18 to 90 years, lived in approximately 26 US areas.

The TCR sequence derives from a woman aged 45-59 years who had recovered from COVID-19. The specimen was PBMCs or T cells enriched from blood (not recorded which). V and J are TRBV7-3 and TRBJ1-6, with D perhaps TRBD1 (6 bases). The CDR3 DNA reads TGTGCCAGCAGCTTAGATTCAAGGGGGGGTCCCTATAATTCACCCCTCCACTTT. It is translated as CASSLDSRGGPYNSPLHF.